This is a list of T cell receptor beta chains from one sample in a study of OX40 agonist ivuxolimab in advanced cancers. The data were produced by immunoSEQ multiplex PCR, yet TCRdb's version contains in-frame clones alone and is incomplete. The data hold some 34,000 clones, with around four fifths observed a single time. The sample consisted of CD4+ or CD8+ T cells sorted from blood, taken in a trial of the OX40 agonist ivuxolimab. The receptors shown here come from an adult with an advanced solid tumor such as melanoma, head and neck, liver or kidney cancer. CDR3s include the opening cysteine and the closing phenylalanine or tryptophan. The D gene is left open where the match is weak. Clone size is stated in some rows and not others, as once, few, many or a class when expanded.

>-|TRBV5-1|TRBJ2-3|-
TGCGCCAGCAGCTTGGTAACAGAAGATACGCAGTATTTT
CASSLVTEDTQYF
>TRBD1|TRBV5-6|TRBJ2-7|-
TGTGCCAGCAGCACCGGACAGGGGGCTTACGAGCAGTACTTC
CASSTGQGAYEQYF
>-|TRBV6-1|TRBJ1-2|-
TGTGCCAGCAGTGAAGCCGGTGTCATGAGCGTAGGCTACACCTTC
CASSEAGVMSVGYTF
>-|TRBV29-1|TRBJ2-7|once
TGCAGCGTTTTAGTACGGGGGTATGGAGTCTACGAGCAGTACTTC
CSVLVRGYGVYEQYF
>-|TRBV7-9|TRBJ2-2|-
TGTGCCAGCAGCTTAGGGGACCTCTTCGGCGGGGAGCTGTTTTTT
CASSLGDLFGGELFF
>TRBD1|TRBV14|TRBJ1-1|-
TGTGCCAGCAGCCAAGTAGTGGGGATCACAGGGGGTTATTTTGAAGCTTTCTTT
CASSQVVGITGGYFEAFF
>TRBD1|TRBV28|TRBJ1-5|-
TGTGCCAGCAAGGGACAGGTAGCGAATCAGCCCCAGCATTTT
CASKGQVANQPQHF
>TRBD1|TRBV18|TRBJ1-2|-
TGTGCCAGCTCACCACCCGGGACAGGGGCCAACTATGGCTACACCTTC
CASSPPGTGANYGYTF
>-|TRBV4-1|TRBJ2-7|once
TGCGCCAGCAGCCAGATCCAAGCGGGTGGAACCTACGAGCAGTACTTC
CASSQIQAGGTYEQYF
>TRBD1|TRBV5-1|TRBJ1-1|-
TGCGCCAGCAGCCTTACTCAGGGGGCGACTTTAAAAGCTTTCTTT
CASSLTQGATLKAFF
>-|TRBV29-1|TRBJ2-3|-
TGCAGCGTTGCCGGTAGTCAGGACAGCACAGATACGCAGTATTTT
CSVAGSQDSTDTQYF
>-|TRBV13|TRBJ2-7|-
TGTGCCAGCACCATGGTCGGGGATCGTGAGCAGTACTTC
CASTMVGDREQYF
>-|TRBV7-9|TRBJ2-3|-
TGTGCCAGCAGCGCGTATTCTAGCGACCCCACCCAGTATTTT
CASSAYSSDPTQYF
>-|TRBV19|TRBJ2-4|-
TGTGCCACTTCGCCCTTCGGGGACATTCAGTACTTC
CATSPFGDIQYF
>-|TRBV6-1|TRBJ1-5|-
TGTGCCAGCAGTCCAAGTGGCAATCAGCCCCAGCATTTT
CASSPSGNQPQHF
>-|TRBV28|TRBJ1-1|-
TGTGCCAGCAGTTTATTCGGAGGGGCCGAAGCTTTCTTT
CASSLFGGAEAFF
>TRBD1|TRBV6-1|TRBJ1-5|-
TGTGCCAGTAGCCGGGACAGGGGTCCTCAGCCCCAGCATTTT
CASSRDRGPQPQHF
>-|TRBV2|TRBJ2-1|-
TGTGCCAGCAGTGCGGGCAGAGGGAAGTTCTTC
CASSAGRGKFF
>-|TRBV7-9|TRBJ2-7|-
TGTGCCAGCACCCCCCTGGATGGACTGCCCGAGCAGTACTTC
CASTPLDGLPEQYF
>TRBD1|TRBV4-1|TRBJ1-5|-
TGCGCCAGCAGCGCTTGGACAGGGTCCAATCAGCCCCAGCATTTT
CASSAWTGSNQPQHF
>TRBD1|TRBV7-2|TRBJ2-1|once
TGTGCCAGCAGCCTGAGAGGTGGGACAGGGGTCTACAATGAGCAGTTCTTC
CASSLRGGTGVYNEQFF
>-|TRBV29-1|TRBJ2-7|-
TGCAGCGCTTCCGGGACGAACGCCTACGAGCAGTACTTC
CSASGTNAYEQYF
>TRBD1|TRBV7-8|TRBJ1-5|-
TGTGCCAGCAGCCTAGGGGGCCGTCAGCCCCAGCATTTT
CASSLGGRQPQHF
>-|TRBV19|TRBJ1-3|-
TGTGCCAGTAGTATCTTGCACAGTTCTGGAAACACCATATATTTT
CASSILHSSGNTIYF
>-|TRBV12-5|TRBJ1-1|-
TGTGCTAGTTCCGCGTGGTTGAACACTGAAGCTTTCTTT
CASSAWLNTEAFF
>TRBD1|TRBV19|TRBJ1-5|once
TGTGCCACCAGTATTGACAGGGCAGTCTTTCAGCCCCAGCATTTT
CATSIDRAVFQPQHF
>TRBD2|TRBV7-3|TRBJ2-7|once
TGTGCCAGCAGCATCGGGATAGCGGGAGTGGGTGAGCAGTACTTC
CASSIGIAGVGEQYF
>-|TRBV5-8|TRBJ1-2|-
TGTGCCAGCAGCTTGAGTCAGTCCTATGGCTACACCTTC
CASSLSQSYGYTF
>-|TRBV28|TRBJ2-7|-
TGTGCCAGCAGGACAGCCCCCGGCGGATTGGGGGAGCAGTACTTC
CASRTAPGGLGEQYF
>-|TRBV28|TRBJ1-5|-
TGTGCCAGCAGTCCAAGGGACATTTCCAATCAGCCCCAGCATTTT
CASSPRDISNQPQHF
>-|TRBV2|TRBJ2-7|-
TGTGCCAGCAGTGAAGGAAGCAGGGTCTACGAGCAGTACTTC
CASSEGSRVYEQYF